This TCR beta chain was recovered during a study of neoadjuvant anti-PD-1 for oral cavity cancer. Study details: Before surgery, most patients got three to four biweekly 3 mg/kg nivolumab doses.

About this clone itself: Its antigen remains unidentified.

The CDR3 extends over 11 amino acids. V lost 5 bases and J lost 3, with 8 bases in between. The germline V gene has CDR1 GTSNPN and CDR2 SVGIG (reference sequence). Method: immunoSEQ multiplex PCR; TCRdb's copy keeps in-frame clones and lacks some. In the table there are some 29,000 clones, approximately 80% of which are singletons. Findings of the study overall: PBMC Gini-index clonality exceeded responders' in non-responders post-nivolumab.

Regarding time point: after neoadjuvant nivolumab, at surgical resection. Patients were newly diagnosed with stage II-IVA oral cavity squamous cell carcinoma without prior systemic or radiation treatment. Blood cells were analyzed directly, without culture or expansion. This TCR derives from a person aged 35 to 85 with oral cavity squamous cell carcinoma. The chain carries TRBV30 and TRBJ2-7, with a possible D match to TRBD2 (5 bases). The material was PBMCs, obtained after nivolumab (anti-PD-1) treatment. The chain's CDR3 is CAWASNYEQYF. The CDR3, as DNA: TGTGCCTGGGCTAGCAACTACGAGCAGTACTTC. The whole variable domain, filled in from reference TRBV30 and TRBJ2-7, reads SQTIHQWPATLVQPVGSPLSLECTVEGTSNPNLYWYRQAAGRGLQLLFYSVGIGQISSEVPQNLSASRPQDRQFILSSKKLLLSDSGFYLCAWASNYEQYFGPGTRLTVT.